A selection of T cell receptor beta chains follows, all from one sample in a study of shared clonotypes between healthy human individuals. Produced via immunoSEQ multiplex PCR; TCRdb's table is partial and in-frame only. The sample shows fewer than 800,000 clones, 92% of them seen only once. What was sequenced was naive CD8+ T cells sorted from blood. These receptors originate from a man aged 30 to 39 in good health. CDR3s include the opening cysteine and the closing phenylalanine or tryptophan. The D gene is left open where the match is weak. Expanded clones are given a class, and other clones once, few, many or no size at all.

CDR3 DNA,CDR3 protein,clone size,D gene,V gene,J gene
TGTGCCAGCAGTCCCTCTCGGGGGCAGAATACGCAGTATTTT,CASSPSRGQNTQYF,.,.,TRBV27,TRBJ2-3
TGTGCCAGCAGCTTTACCCCCGACAGGGGAGAGACCCAGTACTTC,CASSFTPDRGETQYF,.,TRBD1,TRBV11-2,TRBJ2-5
TGTGCCAGCAGCAGCAGGCTTCTCGGCTACGAGCAGTACTTC,CASSSRLLGYEQYF,.,.,TRBV7-8,TRBJ2-7
TGTGCCACCAGCAGAGCGAGGGGGTATCAGCCCCAGCATTTT,CATSRARGYQPQHF,.,.,TRBV15,TRBJ1-5
TGTGCCAGCAGCGGACGCAAGACCGCGAACACCGGGGAGCTGTTTTTT,CASSGRKTANTGELFF,.,.,TRBV11-3,TRBJ2-2
TGTGCCAGCAGTGTTATCTCCTACGAGCAGTACTTC,CASSVISYEQYF,few,.,TRBV2,TRBJ2-7
TGTGCCAGCAGTTTTCGACGACTAGCGGGAGGAATTTACTATGAGCAGTTCTTC,CASSFRRLAGGIYYEQFF,.,TRBD2,TRBV28,TRBJ2-1
TGTGCCAGCAGTTCGGTCCCGGGACAGGAGACCTACGAGCAGTACTTC,CASSSVPGQETYEQYF,.,TRBD1,TRBV27,TRBJ2-7
TGTGCCAGCAGCGTAGCGGGAGCGGTCGTCGATGAGCAGTTCTTC,CASSVAGAVVDEQFF,few,.,TRBV9,TRBJ2-1
TGTGCCAGCGGACCCCTAGCCGGGGCCAACGTCCTGACTTTC,CASGPLAGANVLTF,.,.,TRBV27,TRBJ2-6
TGCGCCAGCAGCCGGGGGGCTAGCGGGAGCTTTCATAATGAGCAGTTCTTC,CASSRGASGSFHNEQFF,.,TRBD2,TRBV5-1,TRBJ2-1
TGTGCCAGCAGTTTGGTGGGGAACGAGCAGTACTTC,CASSLVGNEQYF,.,.,TRBV28,TRBJ2-7
TGTGCCAGCAGCTTAGACAGGGGGCACTACGAGCAGTACTTC,CASSLDRGHYEQYF,.,TRBD1,TRBV7-2,TRBJ2-7
TGCGCCAGCAGCCAAGCCCCTGGGGGAGGGGATCAGCCCCAGCATTTT,CASSQAPGGGDQPQHF,many,.,TRBV4-1,TRBJ1-5
TGTGCCAGCAGACAAACCGGGACAGGGAGTTCCGGGGAGCTGTTTTTT,CASRQTGTGSSGELFF,.,TRBD1,TRBV7-9,TRBJ2-2
TGTGCCAGCAGCCCTCCGGACAGGGGGGAAAACATTCAGTACTTC,CASSPPDRGENIQYF,.,TRBD1,TRBV7-9,TRBJ2-4
TGTGCCTGGAGTGTACTACAGGACGAGCAGTACTTC,CAWSVLQDEQYF,.,.,TRBV30,TRBJ2-7
TGTGCCAGCAGCTTAGTGCAAGGGACTGAAGCTTTCTTT,CASSLVQGTEAFF,.,.,TRBV13,TRBJ1-1
TGTGCCAGCAGCTCCCATTCCTACGAGCAGTACTTC,CASSSHSYEQYF,.,.,TRBV28,TRBJ2-7
TGCGCCAGCAGCCAAGGGGAGTGGGGACAGGGGGCTAATAGCAATCAGCCCCAGCATTTT,CASSQGEWGQGANSNQPQHF,.,TRBD1,TRBV4-1,TRBJ1-5
TGTGCCAGCAGCTTTGGGAATACGGAGCAGTACTTC,CASSFGNTEQYF,.,.,TRBV5-4,TRBJ2-7
TGTGCCTGGAGCCTAGCAAACTATGGCTACACCTTC,CAWSLANYGYTF,.,.,TRBV30,TRBJ1-2
TGCAGCGCCATGGGGCTAGCGGGAAAGAGCGGAGACACCGGGGAGCTGTTTTTT,CSAMGLAGKSGDTGELFF,once,TRBD2,TRBV29-1,TRBJ2-2
TGTGCCAGCAGCTTAGATCTCGTTCCTCTTGCGGAGCGAGACACCGGGGAGCTGTTTTTT,CASSLDLVPLAERDTGELFF,.,.,TRBV11-2,TRBJ2-2
TGTGCCAGCAGCGCTACTAGCTACGAGCAGTACTTC,CASSATSYEQYF,.,.,TRBV11-2,TRBJ2-7